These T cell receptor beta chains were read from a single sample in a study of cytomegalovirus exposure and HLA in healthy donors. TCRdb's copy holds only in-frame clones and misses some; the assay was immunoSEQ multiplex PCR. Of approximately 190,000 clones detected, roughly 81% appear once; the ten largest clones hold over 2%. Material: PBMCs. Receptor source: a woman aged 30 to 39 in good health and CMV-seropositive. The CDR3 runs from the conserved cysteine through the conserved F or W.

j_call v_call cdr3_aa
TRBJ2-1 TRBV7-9 CASSSSAYNEQFF
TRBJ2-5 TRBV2 CATRRGVGETQYF
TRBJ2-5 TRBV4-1 CASRGTSGGRRETQYF
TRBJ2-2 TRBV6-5 CASSYLNNGELFF
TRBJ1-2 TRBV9 CASSSEVGGGYTF
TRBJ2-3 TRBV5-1 CASSFEGVVTDTQYF
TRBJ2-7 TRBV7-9 CASSLDTNYEQYF
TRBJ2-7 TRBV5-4 CASSFSREHEQYF
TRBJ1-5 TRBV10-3 CAISESRGNQPQHF
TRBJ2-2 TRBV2 CASRTSGRAGAGELFF
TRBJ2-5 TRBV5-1 CASSLGLAGGYMETQYF
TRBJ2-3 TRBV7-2 CASSPLAVQYF
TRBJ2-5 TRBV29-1 CSVETSGGAKTQYF
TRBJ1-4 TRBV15 CATSRDRTVIGEKLFF
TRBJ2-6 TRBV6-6 CASSRTGSGANVLTF
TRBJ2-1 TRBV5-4 CASSTSGGVDEQFF
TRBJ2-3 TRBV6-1 CASRERGGQGDTQYF
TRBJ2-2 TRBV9 CASSVAGGSGNTGELFF
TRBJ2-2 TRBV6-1 CASNRQAHNTGELFF
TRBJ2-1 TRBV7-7 CASSLSGGNEQFF
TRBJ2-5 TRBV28 CASSSVRETQYF
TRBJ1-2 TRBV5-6 CASSLQGRRYGYTF
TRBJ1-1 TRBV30 CAWSRLMNTEAFF
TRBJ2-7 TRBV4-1 CASSSGRAYEQYF
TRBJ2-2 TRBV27 CASSLLPAGELFF